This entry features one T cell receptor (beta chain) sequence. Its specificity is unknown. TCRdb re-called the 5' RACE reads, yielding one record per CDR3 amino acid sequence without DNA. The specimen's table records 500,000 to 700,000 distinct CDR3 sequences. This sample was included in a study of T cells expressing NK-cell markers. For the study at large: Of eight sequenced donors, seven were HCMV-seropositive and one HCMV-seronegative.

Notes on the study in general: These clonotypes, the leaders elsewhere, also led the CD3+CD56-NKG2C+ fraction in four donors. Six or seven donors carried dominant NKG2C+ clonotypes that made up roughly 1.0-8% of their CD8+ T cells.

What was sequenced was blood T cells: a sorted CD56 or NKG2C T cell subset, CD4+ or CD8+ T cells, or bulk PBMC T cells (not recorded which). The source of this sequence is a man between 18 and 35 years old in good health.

CDR3 amino acids: CASSVESGGLARNEQFF. This chain links TRBV9 with TRBJ2-1; TCRdb outputs TRBD2, but without DNA this stays unchecked. This CDR3 region has 17 residues. Germline CDR1 is SGDLS and CDR2 is YYNGEE.